The clone carrying this T cell receptor (beta chain) appeared many times. No cell sorting was done before RNA was extracted from the tissue. The data are from a study of tumor and adjacent non-tumor tissue in lung cancer. The overall study: The patients, roughly eleven men and five or six women, were roughly 30 to 76 with stage I to III disease.

The library came from three nested PCR rounds adapted from ARM-PCR protocols. MiXCR, applied by TCRdb to the multiplex PCR reads, yields one record per CDR3 protein. The profile shows tens of thousands of distinct CDR3 sequences, about 66% of them singletons. The CDR3 runs 15 residues. CDR1 is MGHDK, CDR2 SYGVNS, per germline. Trimming cost V 5 bases and J 3 bases, with 14 bases left between them. The rearrangement uses TRBV25-1 and TRBJ2-1; the D gene could be TRBD1 or TRBD2 (5 bases each). This TCR came from a man in his 60s with non-small cell lung cancer. The sequenced sample was lung tumor tissue. This CDR3 is CASSPRASSYNEQFF. For the CDR3, the DNA is TGTGCCAGCAGTCCCAGGGCTAGCAGCTACAATGAGCAGTTCTTC.